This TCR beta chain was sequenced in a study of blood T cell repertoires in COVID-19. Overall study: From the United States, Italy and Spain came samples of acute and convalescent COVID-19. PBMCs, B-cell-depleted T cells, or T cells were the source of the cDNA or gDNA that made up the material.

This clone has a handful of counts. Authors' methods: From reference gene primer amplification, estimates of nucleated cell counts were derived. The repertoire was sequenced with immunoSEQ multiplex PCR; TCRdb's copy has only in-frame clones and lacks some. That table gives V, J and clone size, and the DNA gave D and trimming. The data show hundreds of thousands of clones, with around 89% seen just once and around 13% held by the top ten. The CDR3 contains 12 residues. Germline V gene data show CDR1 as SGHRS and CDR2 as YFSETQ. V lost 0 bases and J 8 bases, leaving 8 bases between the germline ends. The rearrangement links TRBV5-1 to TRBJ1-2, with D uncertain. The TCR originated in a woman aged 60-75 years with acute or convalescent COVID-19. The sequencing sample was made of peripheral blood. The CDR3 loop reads CASSLEVGGYTF. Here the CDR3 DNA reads TGCGCCAGCAGCTTGGAGGTGGGCGGCTACACCTTC. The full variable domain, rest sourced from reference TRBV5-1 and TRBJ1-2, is KAGVTQTPRYLIKTRGQQVTLSCSPISGHRSVSWYQQTPGQGLQFLFEYFSETQRNKGNFPGRFSGRQFSNSRSEMNVSTLELGDSALYLCASSLEVGGYTFGSGTRLTVV.